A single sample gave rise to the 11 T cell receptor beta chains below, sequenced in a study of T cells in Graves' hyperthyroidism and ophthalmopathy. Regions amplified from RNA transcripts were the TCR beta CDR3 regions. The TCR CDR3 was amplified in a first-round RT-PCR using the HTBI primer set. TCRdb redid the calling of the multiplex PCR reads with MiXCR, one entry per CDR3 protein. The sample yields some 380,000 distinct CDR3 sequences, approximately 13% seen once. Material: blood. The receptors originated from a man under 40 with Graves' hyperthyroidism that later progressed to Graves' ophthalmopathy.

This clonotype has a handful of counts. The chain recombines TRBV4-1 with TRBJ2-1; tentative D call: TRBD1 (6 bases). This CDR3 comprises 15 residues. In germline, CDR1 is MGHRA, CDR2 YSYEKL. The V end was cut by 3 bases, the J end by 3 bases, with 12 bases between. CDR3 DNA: TGCGCCAGCAGCCAGACACAGGGCGACTACAATGAGCAGTTCTTC. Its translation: CASSQTQGDYNEQFF.

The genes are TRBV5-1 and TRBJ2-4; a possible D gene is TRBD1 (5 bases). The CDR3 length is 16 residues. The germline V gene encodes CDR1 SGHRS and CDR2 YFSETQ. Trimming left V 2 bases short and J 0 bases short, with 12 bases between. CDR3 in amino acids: CASSFAGHIAKNIQYF. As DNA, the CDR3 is TGCGCCAGCAGCTTTGCTGGACACATAGCCAAAAACATTCAGTACTTC.

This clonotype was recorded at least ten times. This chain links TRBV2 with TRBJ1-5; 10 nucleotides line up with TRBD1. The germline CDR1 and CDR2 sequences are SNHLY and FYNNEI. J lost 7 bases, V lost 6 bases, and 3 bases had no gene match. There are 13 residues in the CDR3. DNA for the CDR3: TGTGCCAGCAGGGGGACAGGGGTACAGCCCCAGCATTTT. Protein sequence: CASRGTGVQPQHF.

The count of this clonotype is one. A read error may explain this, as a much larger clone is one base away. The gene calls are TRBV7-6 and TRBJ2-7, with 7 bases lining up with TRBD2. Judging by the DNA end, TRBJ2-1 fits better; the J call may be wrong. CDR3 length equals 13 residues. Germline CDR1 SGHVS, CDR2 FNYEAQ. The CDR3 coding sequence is TGTGTCAGCAGCCGGGGGGTCCGACGCGAGCAGTTCTTC. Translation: CVSSRGVRREQFF.

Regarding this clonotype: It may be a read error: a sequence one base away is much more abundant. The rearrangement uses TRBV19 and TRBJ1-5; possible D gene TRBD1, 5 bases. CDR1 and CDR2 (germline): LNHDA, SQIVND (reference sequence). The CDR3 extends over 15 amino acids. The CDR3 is CASSRADSSNQSQHF. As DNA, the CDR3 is TGTGCCAGTAGTAGGGCAGACAGTTCCAATCAGTCCCAGCATTTT.

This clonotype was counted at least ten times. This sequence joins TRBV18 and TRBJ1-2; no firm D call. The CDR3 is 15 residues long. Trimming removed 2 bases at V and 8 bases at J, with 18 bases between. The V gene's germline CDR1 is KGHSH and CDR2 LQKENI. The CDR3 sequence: CASSPEEGLLRGYTF. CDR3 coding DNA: TGTGCCAGCTCACCAGAAGAAGGACTCCTGCGGGGCTACACCTTC.

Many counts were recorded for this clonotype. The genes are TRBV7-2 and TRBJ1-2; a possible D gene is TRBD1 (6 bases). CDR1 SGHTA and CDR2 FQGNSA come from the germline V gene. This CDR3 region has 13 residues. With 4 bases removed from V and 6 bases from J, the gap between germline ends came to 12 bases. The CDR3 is CASSSQGLDGYTF. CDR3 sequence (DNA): TGTGCCAGCAGCTCCCAGGGGCTTGATGGCTACACCTTC.

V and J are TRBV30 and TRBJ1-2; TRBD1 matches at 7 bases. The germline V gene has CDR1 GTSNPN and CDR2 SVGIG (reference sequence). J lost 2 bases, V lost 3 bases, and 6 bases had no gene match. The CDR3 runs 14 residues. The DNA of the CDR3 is TGTGCCTGGAGCCCCGGGACAGTGAACTATGGCTACACCTTC. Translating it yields CAWSPGTVNYGYTF. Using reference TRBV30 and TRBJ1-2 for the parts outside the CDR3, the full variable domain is SQTIHQWPATLVQPVGSPLSLECTVEGTSNPNLYWYRQAAGRGLQLLFYSVGIGQISSEVPQNLSASRPQDRQFILSSKKLLLSDSGFYLCAWSPGTVNYGYTFGSGTRLTVV.

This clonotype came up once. CDR3 nucleotide sequence: TGTGCCAGCAGCTTGTGGCAGGGAGGGGATACGCAGTATTTT. Residues: CASSLWQGGDTQYF. The genes are TRBV5-6 and TRBJ2-3; 7 bases are a match to TRBD2. Per germline, CDR1 SGHDT and CDR2 YYEEEE. Trimming removed 1 base from V and 6 bases from J; junction bases left unmatched: 5. The CDR3 loop spans 14 amino acids. The full variable domain, with the rest looked up from reference TRBV5-6 and TRBJ2-3, is DAGVTQSPTHLIKTRGQQVTLRCSPKSGHDTVSWYQQALGQGPQFIFQYYEEEERQRGNFPDRFSGHQFPNYSSELNVNALLLGDSALYLCASSLWQGGDTQYFGPGTRLTVL.

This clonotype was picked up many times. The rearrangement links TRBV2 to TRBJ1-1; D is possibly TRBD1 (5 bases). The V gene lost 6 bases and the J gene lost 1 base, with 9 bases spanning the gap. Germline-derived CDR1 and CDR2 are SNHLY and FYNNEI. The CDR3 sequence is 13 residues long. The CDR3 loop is CASRTTGNTEAFF. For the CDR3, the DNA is TGTGCCAGCAGAACCACAGGGAACACTGAAGCTTTCTTT. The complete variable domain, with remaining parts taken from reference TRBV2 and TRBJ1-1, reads EPEVTQTPSHQVTQMGQEVILRCVPISNHLYFYWYRQILGQKVEFLVSFYNNEISEKSEIFDDQFSVERPDGSNFTLKIRSTKLEDSAMYFCASRTTGNTEAFFGQGTRLTVV.

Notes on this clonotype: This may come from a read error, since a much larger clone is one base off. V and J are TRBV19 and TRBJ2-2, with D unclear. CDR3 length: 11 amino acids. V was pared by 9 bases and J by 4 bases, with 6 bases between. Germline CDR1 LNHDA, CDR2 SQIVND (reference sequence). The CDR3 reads CARSTTGELFF. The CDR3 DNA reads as TGTGCCAGAAGCACCACCGGGGAGCTGTTTTTT.